This T cell receptor (beta chain) was captured by sequencing in a study of T cell clonotyping in hematopoietic cell transplantation. Across the study: Pretransplant recipient samples were taken after cytoreduction. Study results and limitations: Few recipient clonotypes overlapped donors; over 95% were de novo at given depth. Pathologically expanded recipient clonotypes increased progressively from day 30 to day 180 as diversity fell. No sorting was done, leaving CD4 and CD8 contributions mixed.

In regard to this clone: Its antigen is undetermined.

Sample time point: recipient sample about 28 days before transplant, after cytoreduction. The length of the CDR3 is 14 residues. The germline V gene has CDR1 MNHNS and CDR2 SASEGT. V lost 6 bases and J lost 4, with 15 bases in between. The data were produced by immunoSEQ multiplex PCR, yet TCRdb's version contains in-frame clones alone and is incomplete. The sample shows approximately 44,000 clones, 82% of them seen only once. This chain joins TRBV6-1 and TRBJ1-1; D might be TRBD1 (5 bases). This sample comprised peripheral blood mononuclear cells, obtained before stem cell transplant. This TCR was recovered from a man between 60 and 70 years old with myelodysplastic syndrome. Some clones in this sample may be carry-over from other donors' samples. The CDR3 is CASSHLGEGTEAFF. DNA of the CDR3: TGTGCCAGCAGCCACCTGGGGGAGGGCACTGAAGCTTTCTTT.